The next 31 T cell receptor beta chains were all read from a single sample in a study of PD-1 blockade in classical Hodgkin lymphoma. Time point noted: cycle 4 day 1 (C4D1), after 6 weeks of nivolumab. All trial patients relapsed after autologous stem cell transplantation. TCRdb's table, derived via immunoSEQ multiplex PCR, lists solely in-frame clones and lacks some. The sample lists roughly 50,000 clones, nearly 90% occurring once. This specimen was peripheral blood mononuclear cells (PBMCs), taken before the fourth cycle of nivolumab. Every receptor here comes from a human donor with classical Hodgkin lymphoma.

This sequence joins TRBV7-9 and TRBJ2-5, with D unclear. This CDR3 region has 15 residues. From germline, CDR1 is SEHNR and CDR2 FQNEAQ (reference sequence). V was trimmed by 2 bases and J by 4 bases, leaving 14 bases between them. CDR3 coding DNA: TGTGCCAGCAGCTTAAAGGGTACATTAAGAGAGACCCAGTACTTC. Translated: CASSLKGTLRETQYF.

This clone showed up just once. The rearrangement uses TRBV6-5 and TRBJ2-7; the D is unclear. V lost 6 bases and J lost 2, with 11 bases in between. This CDR3 has 13 residues. The germline CDR1 and CDR2 sequences are MNHEY and SVGAGI. CDR3 sequence (DNA): TGTGCCAGCAGGACCCGGTTTACCTACGAGCAGTACTTC. Its translation: CASRTRFTYEQYF.

The rearrangement joins TRBV29-1 to TRBJ2-7; D is undetermined. Germline V gene lookup returns CDR1 SQVTM and CDR2 ANQGSEA. The V end was cut by 6 bases, the J end by 6 bases, with 21 bases between. The CDR3 runs 14 residues. Here the CDR3 reads CSVAAVSSHVEQYF. The CDR3 DNA reads as TGCAGCGTCGCGGCGGTCAGTAGCCATGTCGAGCAGTACTTC.

The chain links TRBV11-2 to TRBJ2-1; 8 bases are shared with TRBD2. Germline CDR1 SGHAT, CDR2 FQNNGV. The CDR3 has 19 amino acids. With 6 bases clipped from V and 0 bases from J, the junction kept 16 bases outside the gene matches. In nucleotides, the CDR3 is TGTGCCAGCAGGGGGGGCGGGACTAGGACCTCTAGCTCCTACAATGAGCAGTTCTTC. Its protein product is CASRGGGTRTSSSYNEQFF. The variable domain in full, completed from reference TRBV11-2 and TRBJ2-1, reads EAGVAQSPRYKIIEKRQSVAFWCNPISGHATLYWYQQILGQGPKLLIQFQNNGVVDDSQLPKDRFSAERLKGVDSTLKIQPAKLEDSAVYLCASRGGGTRTSSSYNEQFFGPGTRLTVL.

The chain employs TRBV15 and TRBJ2-3, with 7 bases matching TRBD2. Looked up from germline, CDR1 is LNHNV and CDR2 is YYDKDF (reference sequence). The CDR3 consists of 16 residues. With 0 bases clipped from V and 3 bases from J, the junction kept 6 bases outside the gene matches. In nucleotides, the CDR3 is TGTGCCACCAGCAGAGAGCGGGAGCCAAGTACAGATACGCAGTATTTT. This encodes CATSREREPSTDTQYF.

The chain employs TRBV19 and TRBJ2-7; perhaps D is TRBD1 or TRBD2 (5 bases each). The length of the CDR3 is 15 residues. Trimming cost V 4 bases and J 0 bases, with 13 bases left between them. CDR1 and CDR2 from the germline V gene are LNHDA and SQIVND (reference sequence). The CDR3 is CASSRVSGSSYEQYF. DNA for the CDR3: TGTGCCAGTAGTAGGGTATCAGGGAGCTCCTACGAGCAGTACTTC.

The V gene is TRBV4-1, the J gene TRBJ2-4; tentative D call: TRBD1 (5 bases). Trimming shortened V by 3 bases and J by 11 bases, and 14 bases separated the two germline ends. Per the germline V gene, CDR1 is MGHRA and CDR2 is YSYEKL. This CDR3 comprises 13 residues. CDR3 DNA sequence: TGCGCCAGCAGCCACCTAGGGGCCGCTTTTCAGTACTTC. As protein: CASSHLGAAFQYF.

The chain is built from TRBV6-5 and TRBJ1-1; weak D call: TRBD1 (5 bases). Germline CDR1 reads MNHEY; CDR2 reads SVGAGI. Deletions cut 7 bases from V and 1 base from J, with 10 bases between. This CDR3 has 13 residues. In nucleotides, the CDR3 is TGTGCCAGCACCTTACAGGAGAACACTGAAGCTTTCTTT. Translating gives CASTLQENTEAFF.

The genes are TRBV2 and TRBJ2-7; maybe TRBD2 (5 bases). Germline V CDR1 and CDR2: SNHLY, FYNNEI. Trimming took off 7 bases at V and 0 bases at J, with 10 bases between the two ends. The CDR3 extends over 13 amino acids. The CDR3 nucleotides are TGTGCCAGCAAACGGGAACTCTCCTACGAGCAGTACTTC. Translation: CASKRELSYEQYF.

The chain carries TRBV19 and TRBJ1-5, with a possible D match to TRBD1 (5 bases). CDR1 is LNHDA and CDR2 is SQIVND in the germline V gene (reference sequence). The CDR3 extends over 12 amino acids. V lost 5 bases and J 11 bases, leaving 13 bases between the germline ends. CDR3 residues: CASSVGPLAQHF. CDR3 DNA: TGTGCCAGTAGTGTGGGGCCTTTGGCCCAGCATTTT.

The chain is built from TRBV19 and TRBJ2-1; 10 nucleotides agree with TRBD2. Trimming took 0 bases from V and 6 from J; bases not matched to a gene: 11. Germline V gives CDR1 LNHDA, CDR2 SQIVND (reference sequence). The CDR3 totals 18 residues. The CDR3 sequence is CASSIDFGASGSGNEQFF. DNA for the CDR3: TGTGCCAGTAGTATAGATTTTGGGGCTAGCGGGAGTGGCAATGAGCAGTTCTTC.

There are a few counts of this clone. This chain connects TRBV28 to TRBJ1-5, with no clear D. Per germline, CDR1 MDHEN and CDR2 SYDVKM. This CDR3 is built from 13 residues. V shed 6 bases and J shed 4 bases, with 10 bases lying between them. The CDR3 nucleotides are TGTGCCAGCAGACGGACCAGGAATCAGCCCCAGCATTTT. Translated: CASRRTRNQPQHF.

The J gene is TRBJ2-7, the V gene TRBV2; D is undetermined. CDR3 length: 15 amino acids. Germline CDR1 is SNHLY and CDR2 is FYNNEI. V shed 3 bases and J shed 0 bases, with 12 bases lying between them. CDR3 residues: CASSDPVGSSYEQYF. The DNA for the CDR3 is TGTGCCAGCAGTGATCCGGTAGGCAGCTCCTACGAGCAGTACTTC.

This CDR3 is CASSYTRTDTQYF. The CDR3 nucleotides read TGTGCCAGCAGTTATACGCGGACAGATACGCAGTATTTT. The gene calls are TRBV6-5 and TRBJ2-3; no definite D call. The germline V gene has CDR1 MNHEY and CDR2 SVGAGI. The V end was cut by 3 bases, the J end by 3 bases, with 7 bases between. The CDR3 is made up of 13 amino acids.

V and J are TRBV20-1 and TRBJ2-3; D is uncertain. This CDR3 comprises 10 residues. The V end lost 6 bases, the J end lost 5 bases, and 6 bases lay between the germline ends. CDR1 is DFQATT and CDR2 is SNEGSKA in the germline V gene (reference sequence). Here the CDR3 reads CSALVDTQYF. The CDR3 DNA sequence: TGCAGTGCCCTAGTAGATACGCAGTATTTT.

This chain connects TRBV11-2 to TRBJ1-3; TRBD1 matches 7 bases. The CDR3 is 19 residues long. V lost 2 bases to trimming and J lost 0 bases; unmatched junction nucleotides: 13. The germline V gene encodes CDR1 SGHAT and CDR2 FQNNGV. For the CDR3, the DNA is TGTGCCAGCAGCTTACGACAGGGACCGCTCGCCATCTCTGGAAACACCATATATTTT. Encoded protein: CASSLRQGPLAISGNTIYF.

V usage is TRBV29-1 and J usage is TRBJ1-2; D unclear. The CDR3 runs to 12 residues. Germline V gene sequence: CDR1 SQVTM, CDR2 ANQGSEA. V lost 6 bases and J lost 4, with 12 bases in between. The CDR3 is CSVQPYTYGYTF. Here the CDR3 DNA reads TGCAGCGTCCAACCCTACACCTATGGCTACACCTTC.

CDR3 sequence: CASSLNRGFYGYTF. The CDR3 coding sequence is TGTGCCAGCAGTTTGAACAGGGGTTTTTATGGCTACACCTTC. The chain is built from TRBV27 and TRBJ1-2; 7 nucleotides agree with TRBD1. Germline V lookup: CDR1 MNHEY, CDR2 SMNVEV (reference sequence). V shed 3 bases and J 5 bases; nucleotides not matched to a gene: 6. The CDR3 contains 14 residues.

The chain is built from TRBV15 and TRBJ2-1, with unresolved D. The CDR3 spans 13 residues. Looked up from germline, CDR1 is LNHNV and CDR2 is YYDKDF (reference sequence). V lost 0 bases and J lost 6, with 6 bases in between. The DNA for the CDR3 is TGTGCCACCAGCAGAGATCAATCCAATGAGCAGTTCTTC. Its translation: CATSRDQSNEQFF.

The DNA for the CDR3 is TGTGCCAGCAGCAACCTCAAAAAGGACAGCGTAACGACTAGCGGGTGGAGTTACGAGCAGTACTTC. Its protein product is CASSNLKKDSVTTSGWSYEQYF. The chain employs TRBV21-1 and TRBJ2-7; the D segment call TRBD2 is taken from the table without a DNA check. TRBV21-1 is assigned pseudogene status. The CDR3 is 22 amino acids.

The rearrangement uses TRBV7-6 and TRBJ2-3; TRBD2 agrees at 14 bases. CDR1 is SGHVS and CDR2 is FNYEAQ in the germline V gene. J lost 3 bases, V lost 1 base, and 6 bases had no gene match. This CDR3 is built from 18 residues. The CDR3 spells CASSLEGTSGSGTDTQYF. CDR3 sequence (DNA): TGTGCCAGCAGCTTAGAGGGGACTAGCGGGAGCGGGACAGATACGCAGTATTTT. Filled out from reference TRBV7-6 and TRBJ2-3, the complete variable domain reads GAGVSQSPRYKVTKRGQDVALRCDPISGHVSLYWYRQALGQGPEFLTYFNYEAQQDKSGLPNDRFSAERPEGSISTLTIQRTEQRDSAMYRCASSLEGTSGSGTDTQYFGPGTRLTVL.

The V and J genes are TRBV11-3 and TRBJ2-3; 13 nucleotides match TRBD2. V lost 5 bases and J lost 7; bases outside the gene matches: 9. The CDR3 sequence is 16 residues long. Germline V gene sequence: CDR1 SGHNT, CDR2 YENEEA. The chain's CDR3 is CASSPGLAGARNTQYF. The CDR3 coding sequence is TGTGCCAGCAGCCCCGGACTAGCGGGAGCGAGAAATACGCAGTATTTT.

The V gene is TRBV5-4, the J gene TRBJ2-5, with D maybe TRBD2 (6 bases). CDR3 length: 16 residues. V was cut by 6 bases and J by 2 bases, with 20 bases left in between. Germline lookup yields CDR1 SGHNT and CDR2 YYREEE (reference sequence). This CDR3 reads CASTRREEGPQETQYF. CDR3 coding DNA: TGTGCCAGCACGAGGAGGGAGGAGGGTCCACAAGAGACCCAGTACTTC.

The chain uses TRBV29-1 and TRBJ2-3; tentative D call: TRBD1 (5 bases). Per the germline V gene, CDR1 is SQVTM and CDR2 is ANQGSEA. V lost 4 bases, J lost 4 bases, and 6 bases lay in between. This CDR3 is 11 amino acids long. CDR3 bases: TGCAGCGTTGCCAGGGCAGATACGCAGTATTTT. Protein product: CSVARADTQYF.

The chain couples TRBV5-1 to TRBJ1-1; perhaps TRBD1 as D (5 bases). Germline assignment: CDR1 SGHRS and CDR2 YFSETQ. V was shortened by 0 bases and J by 4 bases, with 10 bases between the two germline ends. This CDR3 is 14 amino acids long. The CDR3 protein is CASSLDGRGTEAFF. DNA of the CDR3: TGCGCCAGCAGCTTGGACGGGAGGGGCACTGAAGCTTTCTTT.

The chain is built from TRBV5-1 and TRBJ1-5; the D gene is possibly TRBD1 (5 bases). The CDR3 covers 14 residues. The V end was cut by 0 bases, the J end by 4 bases, with 8 bases between. CDR1 and CDR2 (germline): SGHRS, YFSETQ. Here the CDR3 DNA reads TGCGCCAGCAGCTTGGAGGGGAGGAATCAGCCCCAGCATTTT. Protein: CASSLEGRNQPQHF.

The V call is TRBV2, the J call TRBJ2-5; 7 nucleotides match TRBD1. The J call may be incorrect, as the DNA end agrees better with TRBJ2-7. This CDR3 comprises 14 residues. Germline V gives CDR1 SNHLY, CDR2 FYNNEI. CDR3 nucleotides: TGTGCCAGCACTGATTTGGGACAGCTCAACGAGCAGTACTTC. Translated: CASTDLGQLNEQYF.

This chain connects TRBV11-2 to TRBJ2-7, with unresolved D. Trimming pared 3 bases from V and 0 bases from J, leaving 9 bases between. CDR1 SGHAT and CDR2 FQNNGV come from the germline V gene. The CDR3 spans 14 residues. The CDR3 bases are TGTGCCAGCAGCTTCTGGGGTTCCTCCTACGAGCAGTACTTC. Translation: CASSFWGSSYEQYF.

This sequence joins TRBV27 and TRBJ1-1; D remains ambiguous. There are 16 residues in the CDR3. Looked up from germline, CDR1 is MNHEY and CDR2 is SMNVEV (reference sequence). Trimming cost V 7 bases and J 7 bases, with 25 bases left between them. This CDR3 is CASIAFSWTGRDEAFF. CDR3 DNA sequence: TGTGCCAGCATAGCGTTTTCTTGGACGGGCCGGGATGAAGCTTTCTTT.

The chain uses TRBV9 and TRBJ2-1; 9 bases match TRBD2. CDR1 is SGDLS and CDR2 is YYNGEE in the germline V gene. The V segment lost 4 bases and the J segment 10 bases; nucleotides outside the gene matches: 15. The CDR3 contains 16 residues. Here the CDR3 DNA reads TGTGCCAGCAGCCCTCGACTAGCGGAGGCCAAGGGGGAGCAGTTCTTC. Translating it yields CASSPRLAEAKGEQFF.

This chain connects TRBV12-5 to TRBJ2-6; possibly TRBD1 for D (6 bases). This CDR3 is built from 18 residues. Between the trimmed V and J ends, which lost 1 base and 3 bases, there was a span of 16 bases. CDR1 is LGHNT, CDR2 FRNRAP, per germline. The CDR3 DNA is TGTGCTAGTGGTTTGGGATACACAGGGCCTGTTGGGGCCAACGTCCTGACTTTC. It is translated as CASGLGYTGPVGANVLTF.